One sample yielded the 8 T cell receptor beta chains listed below, sequenced in a study of blood T cells in healthy people across ages. A second PCR, run for about 7 to 11 cycles, used a sample-barcoded 5' primer plus a J-beta primer mix. TCRdb reanalysed the 5' RACE reads using MiXCR and keeps one entry per CDR3 protein. The sample has some 1.6 million distinct CDR3 sequences; roughly 32% are singletons. Sequencing was carried out using blood. The receptor source for this set is a woman aged 25 to 45 in good health.

Of note for this clonotype: This clone may be a read error of a much larger clone one base away. The chain employs TRBV18 and TRBJ2-7; 8 positions agree with TRBD1. This CDR3 spans 15 amino acids. V was pared by 0 bases and J by 2 bases, with 3 bases of the junction left unmatched. Germline V lookup: CDR1 KGHSH, CDR2 LQKENI. The CDR3 DNA reads as TGTGCCAGCTCACCACCGGGACAGGCGGCCTACGAGCAGTACTTC. This translates into CASSPPGQAAYEQYF.

This clonotype was found a few times. The chain recombines TRBV7-9 with TRBJ2-7, with D possibly being TRBD2 (5 bases). CDR3 length: 13 residues. Germline CDR1 SEHNR, CDR2 FQNEAQ (reference sequence). The ends were cut back, 5 bases at V and 5 bases at J, with 13 bases in the middle. The CDR3 nucleotides read TGTGCCAGCAGCCGAGACCTGAGGGACGAGCAGTACTTC. Translation: CASSRDLRDEQYF.

In the case of this clonotype: Compared with germline, one end of the junction differs, possibly owing to a read error. The chain links TRBV4-1 to TRBJ1-2, with 8 bases identical to TRBD1. CDR1 MGHRA and CDR2 YSYEKL come from the germline V gene. The CDR3 runs 14 residues. CDR3 residues: CVSSQVDRGYGYTF. CDR3 DNA sequence: TGCGTCAGCAGCCAAGTAGACAGGGGCTATGGCTACACCTTC.

The rearrangement links TRBV9 to TRBJ2-7, with D maybe TRBD2 (6 bases). Germline CDR1 reads SGDLS; CDR2 reads YYNGEE. CDR3 size: 14 residues. Trimming took off 0 bases at V and 6 bases at J, with 13 bases between the two ends. The CDR3, as DNA: TGTGCCAGCAGCGTAGCCGGGGGTGAGTCCGAGCAGTACTTC. It yields the protein CASSVAGGESEQYF.

The chain employs TRBV4-2 and TRBJ1-1, with D hard to call. Trimming removed 0 bases at V and 6 bases at J, with 11 bases between. From germline, CDR1 is LGHNA and CDR2 YNFKEQ. The CDR3 has 14 residues. CDR3 sequence: CASSQEGGQAEAFF. In DNA, the CDR3 is TGTGCCAGCAGCCAAGAGGGAGGGCAGGCTGAAGCTTTCTTT.

With respect to this clonotype: A read error may explain this, as a much larger clone is one base away. The J gene is TRBJ2-1, the V gene TRBV4-1; a weak D match, TRBD2 (6 bases). This CDR3 contains 13 residues. The germline V gene has CDR1 MGHRA and CDR2 YSYEKL. Trimming cost V 3 bases and J 13 bases, with 16 bases left between them. The CDR3, as DNA: TGCGCCAGCAGCCAGGCGGGGCAAGAGACCCAGTTCTTC. It yields the protein CASSQAGQETQFF.

In this sample, this clonotype turned up many times. CDR3 loop: CACSPVSSTDTQYF. The CDR3 DNA follows: TGTGCCTGTTCCCCAGTTTCGAGCACAGATACGCAGTATTTT. J is TRBJ2-3 and V is TRBV2; D is unresolved. In germline, CDR1 is SNHLY, CDR2 FYNNEI. This CDR3 has 14 residues. Between the trimmed V and J ends, which lost 11 bases and 0 bases, there was a span of 15 bases.

This clonotype has a handful of counts. The gene calls are TRBV20-1 and TRBJ1-2; D is uncertain. The CDR3 runs 14 residues. Germline CDR1 is DFQATT and CDR2 is SNEGSKA (reference sequence). The V and J ends lost 0 bases and 4 bases respectively, with 12 bases between them. The CDR3 region has the DNA TGCAGTGCTAGAGATCAGGCCCAAAGCTATGGCTACACCTTC. Protein product: CSARDQAQSYGYTF.